The 24 T cell receptor beta chains below come from one sample, sequenced in a study of shared clonotypes between healthy human individuals (dated by TCRdb to 2018 to 2021). Library construction relied on the immunoSEQ multiplex PCR assay. TCRdb mirrors the immuneACCESS table, restricted to in-frame sequences. Some clones are absent from its copies; in checked studies, under half trace to an unresolved V gene, and the reason for the others is unknown. The sample table contains millions of clones; only one count was recorded for 93% of them. Approximately 0.4% of the sample is taken by the ten largest. Material: naive CD4+ T cells from PBMCs. Explained via the paper, the cell subset or site label denotes: CD45RA+ positively selected. These receptors originate from a man aged 18 to 35 in good health. Some clones in this sample may be carry-over from other donors' samples.

V gene TRBV28 combines with J gene TRBJ2-1; 7 bases match TRBD2. CDR3 length: 16 residues. Germline assignment: CDR1 MDHEN and CDR2 SYDVKM. J lost 4 bases, V lost 7 bases, and 13 bases had no gene match. The CDR3 sequence: CASTSLGLAAYNEQFF. As DNA, the CDR3 is TGTGCCAGCACCTCCTTAGGGCTAGCGGCTTACAATGAGCAGTTCTTC.

The rearrangement uses TRBV6-1 and TRBJ1-4; D remains unclear. This CDR3 has 13 residues. V dropped 3 bases and J dropped 7 bases, with 9 bases sitting between them. In germline, CDR1 is MNHNS, CDR2 SASEGT. In DNA, the CDR3 is TGTGCCAGCAGTGATCTAGACACTGAAAAACTGTTTTTT. This encodes CASSDLDTEKLFF.

As to this clone: This sample also contains other DNA sequences that code for the same CDR3. V is TRBV4-1 and J is TRBJ2-3; possibly TRBD2 for D (6 bases). Germline values: CDR1 MGHRA, CDR2 YSYEKL. CDR3 length: 14 residues. Trimming took off 0 bases at V and 4 bases at J, with 8 bases between the two ends. In nucleotides, the CDR3 is TGCGCCAGCAGCCAAGAGGGAGGAGCAGATACGCAGTATTTT. The encoded protein is CASSQEGGADTQYF.

V gene TRBV18 combines with J gene TRBJ2-1; TRBD2 matches 7 bases. Germline-derived CDR1 and CDR2 are KGHSH and LQKENI. With 3 bases clipped from V and 9 bases from J, the junction kept 5 bases outside the gene matches. The CDR3 loop spans 13 amino acids. The CDR3 sequence is CASSPGLDIEQFF. The CDR3 DNA reads as TGTGCCAGCTCACCCGGACTAGATATTGAGCAGTTCTTC.

This clone has a single count. Here the CDR3 reads CASSVGLAGNYEQYF. CDR3 bases: TGTGCCAGCAGTGTGGGACTAGCGGGAAACTACGAGCAGTACTTC. The V call is TRBV2, the J call TRBJ2-7; 13 bases line up with TRBD2. The ends lost 4 bases at V and 3 bases at J; junction bases unmatched: 3. The germline V gene encodes CDR1 SNHLY and CDR2 FYNNEI. The CDR3 runs to 15 residues.

CDR3 DNA: TGCAGCGCACAACAGGGGCCTTCCTACGAGCAGTACTTC. Its protein is CSAQQGPSYEQYF. The chain uses TRBV29-1 and TRBJ2-7, with 7 bases aligning to TRBD1. The CDR3 is made up of 13 amino acids. CDR1 is SQVTM and CDR2 is ANQGSEA in the germline V gene. Losses at the gene ends were 7 bases for V and 1 base for J; bases not matched to a gene: 7.

Notes on this clone: Other DNA sequences in this specimen translate into the identical CDR3. J is TRBJ2-3 and V is TRBV9; D is tentatively TRBD1 or TRBD2 (5 bases each). CDR1 is SGDLS, CDR2 YYNGEE, per germline. Trimming took off 4 bases at V and 0 bases at J, with 12 bases between the two ends. This CDR3 spans 15 amino acids. CDR3 sequence reads: CASSPREGSTDTQYF. CDR3 DNA sequence: TGTGCCAGCAGCCCGAGAGAGGGGAGCACAGATACGCAGTATTTT.

The rearrangement uses TRBV4-3 and TRBJ2-7; D is possibly TRBD1 (5 bases). Trimming cost V 0 bases and J 6 bases, with 15 bases left between them. The CDR3 contains 15 residues. In germline, CDR1 is LGHNA, CDR2 YSLEER. DNA of the CDR3: TGCGCCAGCAGCCAAGATTTGGCAGGGTACGGCGAGCAGTACTTC. Encoded protein: CASSQDLAGYGEQYF.

This chain joins TRBV19 and TRBJ1-1; 7 nucleotides match TRBD1. Germline V gene lookup returns CDR1 LNHDA and CDR2 SQIVND (reference sequence). The V and J ends lost 9 bases and 7 bases, in that order; junction bases with no gene match: 20. The CDR3 is made up of 16 amino acids. The CDR3 here is CASRPAGTDWTIEAFF. The CDR3 nucleotides read TGTGCCAGCCGGCCAGCCGGGACAGACTGGACCATTGAAGCTTTCTTT.

The V and J genes are TRBV7-9 and TRBJ2-7; TRBD1 agrees at 9 bases. Germline CDR1 SEHNR, CDR2 FQNEAQ (reference sequence). CDR3 length: 13 amino acids. Trimming took 7 bases from V and 6 from J; bases not matched to a gene: 7. The CDR3 protein is CASTDKQGAEQYF. CDR3 bases: TGTGCCAGCACCGATAAACAGGGGGCCGAGCAGTACTTC.

With respect to this clone: The sample contains more than one DNA sequence encoding this CDR3. The rearrangement joins TRBV5-1 to TRBJ1-4, with D possibly being TRBD1 (6 bases). The V gene lost 2 bases and the J gene lost 3 bases, with 11 bases spanning the gap. The CDR3 extends over 15 amino acids. The germline gives CDR1 SGHRS, CDR2 YFSETQ. CDR3: CASSFGGTPNEKLFF. CDR3 nucleotide sequence: TGCGCCAGCAGCTTTGGCGGGACACCTAATGAAAAACTGTTTTTT.

The genes are TRBV7-8 and TRBJ1-2, with 11 bases identical to TRBD1. Germline CDR1 SGHVS, CDR2 FQNEAQ. This CDR3 comprises 17 residues. V shed 5 bases and J 0 bases; nucleotides not matched to a gene: 8. CDR3 DNA sequence: TGTGCCAGCAGCCTACCGGGACAGGGGGTCACTAACTATGGCTACACCTTC. As protein: CASSLPGQGVTNYGYTF.

The V gene is TRBV6-4, the J gene TRBJ1-2; D gene ambiguous. The germline gives CDR1 MRHNA, CDR2 SNTAGT. This CDR3 spans 13 amino acids. The V end was cut by 0 bases, the J end by 4 bases, with 6 bases between. The CDR3 DNA reads TGTGCCAGCAGTGACTCGTCGGGCTATGGCTACACCTTC. Its protein product is CASSDSSGYGYTF.

In its sample, this clone was seen once. V usage is TRBV2 and J usage is TRBJ1-2, with TRBD1 as a possible D gene (6 bases). The CDR3 has 12 residues. V lost 5 bases and J lost 9, with 13 bases in between. Germline CDR1 is SNHLY and CDR2 is FYNNEI. The CDR3 protein is CASSITGQRYTF. The DNA of the CDR3 is TGTGCCAGCAGTATTACAGGGCAGCGCTACACCTTC. The variable domain in full, with the rest retrieved from reference TRBV2 and TRBJ1-2, is EPEVTQTPSHQVTQMGQEVILRCVPISNHLYFYWYRQILGQKVEFLVSFYNNEISEKSEIFDDQFSVERPDGSNFTLKIRSTKLEDSAMYFCASSITGQRYTFGSGTRLTVV.

The J gene is TRBJ1-5, the V gene TRBV28; 8 positions agree with TRBD1. CDR1 is MDHEN, CDR2 SYDVKM, per germline. After removal of 7 bases from V and 7 bases from J, the junction contained 12 bases not matched to a gene. The CDR3 contains 15 residues. Here the CDR3 DNA reads TGTGCCAGCAATACATGGACAGGGAGGGGACAGCCCCAGCATTTT. This sequence encodes CASNTWTGRGQPQHF. Variable domain in full (rest from reference TRBV28 and TRBJ1-5): DVKVTQSSRYLVKRTGEKVFLECVQDMDHENMFWYRQDPGLGLRLIYFSYDVKMKEKGDIPEGYSVSREKKERFSLILESASTNQTSMYLCASNTWTGRGQPQHFGDGTRLSIL.

In this sample, this clone turned up once. The same CDR3 arises from other DNA sequences in this sample as well. V usage is TRBV30 and J usage is TRBJ1-6, with unresolved D. The V and J ends lost 0 bases and 10 bases respectively, with 10 bases between them. Germline-derived CDR1 and CDR2 are GTSNPN and SVGIG (reference sequence). The CDR3 is 13 amino acids. The CDR3 spells CAWSVSGNSPLHF. CDR3 DNA sequence: TGTGCCTGGAGTGTATCGGGGAACTCACCCCTCCACTTT.

V usage is TRBV9 and J usage is TRBJ2-1; TRBD2 agrees at 8 bases. This CDR3 is 15 amino acids long. V was clipped by 4 bases and J by 7 bases; unmatched bases: 10. Germline V gene data show CDR1 as SGDLS and CDR2 as YYNGEE. The CDR3 reads CASSPSSGSGNEQFF. The DNA for the CDR3 is TGTGCCAGCAGCCCATCCAGCGGGAGTGGGAATGAGCAGTTCTTC.

The genes are TRBV27 and TRBJ1-1, with 9 bases aligning to TRBD1. This CDR3 is built from 16 residues. The J segment lost 4 bases and the V segment lost 3 bases, leaving 9 bases of the junction unmatched. Per the germline V gene, CDR1 is MNHEY and CDR2 is SMNVEV (reference sequence). In nucleotides, the CDR3 is TGTGCCAGCAGTTTGAACAGGGGGCGATCATTCACTGAAGCTTTCTTT. Translated, it gives CASSLNRGRSFTEAFF.

This chain uses TRBV14 with TRBJ2-7; the D gene is possibly TRBD2 (5 bases). The CDR3 runs 14 residues. CDR1 and CDR2 from the germline V gene are SGHDN and FVKESK. The V end lost 1 base, the J end lost 3 bases, and 10 bases lay between the germline ends. The CDR3 DNA reads TGTGCCAGCAGCCAAGGGAGGCAGAACTACGAGCAGTACTTC. Translated, it gives CASSQGRQNYEQYF.

This rearrangement joins TRBV9 to TRBJ2-3; D is perhaps TRBD2 (6 bases). This CDR3 spans 17 amino acids. Germline lookup yields CDR1 SGDLS and CDR2 YYNGEE. V dropped 3 bases and J dropped 2 bases, with 19 bases sitting between them. CDR3 sequence reads: CASSDPFWGEATDTQYF. The CDR3 nucleotides are TGTGCCAGCAGCGACCCTTTCTGGGGGGAAGCCACAGATACGCAGTATTTT.

The genes are TRBV2 and TRBJ2-7, with 12 bases lining up with TRBD2. The CDR3 spans 15 residues. The J segment lost 6 bases and the V segment lost 7 bases, leaving 10 bases of the junction unmatched. Germline loops: CDR1 SNHLY, CDR2 FYNNEI. CDR3 DNA sequence: TGTGCCAGCACCGACGGACTAGCGGGACGGGGCGAGCAGTACTTC. This gives the protein CASTDGLAGRGEQYF. The full variable domain, in which reference TRBV2 and TRBJ2-7 provide the parts outside the CDR3, is EPEVTQTPSHQVTQMGQEVILRCVPISNHLYFYWYRQILGQKVEFLVSFYNNEISEKSEIFDDQFSVERPDGSNFTLKIRSTKLEDSAMYFCASTDGLAGRGEQYFGPGTRLTVT.

This chain joins TRBV10-1 and TRBJ1-5; D might be TRBD1 (6 bases). Trimming removed 2 bases from V and 3 bases from J, with 11 bases in between. Germline-derived CDR1 and CDR2 are WNHNN and SYGVQD (reference sequence). The CDR3 totals 15 residues. The CDR3 DNA follows: TGCGCCAGCAGTGAGGGGACATGGAACAATCAGCCCCAGCATTTT. This sequence encodes CASSEGTWNNQPQHF.

The chain combines TRBV4-1 with TRBJ2-7; 9 bases are shared with TRBD2. Germline assignment: CDR1 MGHRA and CDR2 YSYEKL. The J segment lost 2 bases and the V segment lost 0 bases, leaving 5 bases of the junction unmatched. This CDR3 has 16 residues. CDR3 DNA sequence: TGCGCCAGCAGCCAAGAGAGGGCGGGAGGGACCTACGAGCAGTACTTC. Its protein is CASSQERAGGTYEQYF.

This chain uses TRBV5-4 with TRBJ2-7; 7 nucleotides align to TRBD2. V lost 0 bases to trimming and J lost 3 bases; unmatched junction nucleotides: 0. The CDR3 sequence is 13 residues long. Germline V lookup: CDR1 SGHNT, CDR2 YYREEE (reference sequence). The CDR3 bases are TGTGCCAGCAGCTTGGGGGAGGGCTACGAGCAGTACTTC. It encodes CASSLGEGYEQYF.